This record concerns one TCR beta chain sequence. It has no known antigen specificity. The cohort comprised fewer than 750 healthy bone marrow donors. At the time of sampling, every cohort member was nominally healthy, though immune exposures that went unrecorded were likely present. The donor tested CMV seronegative, placing the donor among the roughly 400 seronegative members of the cohort. Every donor gave a peripheral blood sample, and the peripheral blood mononuclear cells from that sample were used for TCR beta sequencing. The Qiagen DNeasy Blood Extraction Kit was used to extract genomic DNA from the blood cell samples. Library preparation was by the immunoSEQ multiplex PCR assay. For the multiplex PCR, a mixture combining 60 forward primers for TCR Vbeta segments and 13 reverse primers for TCR Jbeta segments was used. Amplification of the CDR3 region of rearranged TCR beta genes was performed with a multiplex PCR assay on genomic DNA. On the Illumina HiSeq System, the amplified TCR beta libraries were sequenced as 87-base-pair reads. The paper's processing steps were these. Across the 670 or so repertoires, a later analysis counted 78 million or so unique TCR beta chains, some 11 million of which were shared by at least two donors. Raw reads were error-corrected and collapsed into unique sequences by a nearest-neighbor algorithm in which closely related sequences were merged to remove PCR and sequencing errors. Alignment of CDR3 sequences to IMGT reference sequences was used to assign V, D and J gene segments. For a sequence to be retained, a match of at least six nucleotides was required to both a V gene segment and a J gene segment. A rearrangement counted as productive if the CDR3 had no stop codons and remained in frame with V and J, and every other rearrangement counted as non-productive. CDR3 was defined by IMGT convention, running from the second conserved V-encoded cysteine to the conserved J-encoded phenylalanine. The earlier analysis of some 580 of the donors excluded any sequence lacking an unambiguous match to a single V gene segment. In an earlier analysis of a few hundred of the donors, V segments were called functional above 56.7% productive rearrangements and were called segregating when the between-donor standard deviation exceeded 5%. A statistical classification framework was built for diagnosing cytomegalovirus status from the catalog of TCR beta chain sequences. In a later analysis, V and J genes were assigned by comparing TCR nucleotide sequences against IMGT/GENE-DB human TR gene sequences. In a later analysis, CDR3 sequences and most-parsimonious VDJ recombination scenarios were assigned using the TCRdist pipeline. In a later analysis, every TCR beta chain was defined by the combination of its CDR3 amino acid sequence and its V-gene family, and reads without a unique V-gene family were dropped. As a way to deal with suspected cross-contamination and a sequencing artifact, a later analysis dropped 450 to 700 nucleotide sequences that were highly shared and had low generation probability. In a later analysis, a clonal expansion index for each public chain was calculated from normalized within-repertoire ranks of inferred template counts. In a later analysis, generation probabilities were computed using a VDJ recombination model fitted to out-of-frame rearrangements, and the results were checked against IGoR. Hypergeometric tests were used in a later analysis to score TCR-TCR, TCR-HLA and TCR-CMV co-occurrence, with a repertoire-size bias correction applied to the TCR pairs. To estimate false discovery rates, a later analysis permuted the HLA or CMV assignments 20 times. In a later analysis, co-occurring TCRs were grouped using DBSCAN, with TCRdist sequence similarity added in when clustering inside HLA-allele-positive subsets. Repertoires with fewer than 30,000 or more than 120,000 public chains were left out of co-occurrence clustering, as were four to six repertoires with anomalous nucleotide sharing. TCRdb carries this immuneACCESS record with in-frame sequences only. Its versions omit some clonotypes, under half of them owing to an unresolved V gene in the studies checked, with the rest unexplained. The V and J calls and the clone size are those of that table, but D and trimming were determined from the DNA. The record for this sample contains about 42,000 clones. 1% to 1.5% of the sample comes from the top ten.

V lost 3 bases and J lost 2 bases; the stretch between them is 11 bases long. From cysteine to phenylalanine, the CDR3 is 15 amino acids long. Only the CDR3 DNA stays, 45 bases, in frame from base 1. Taken from the germline V gene, the CDR1 and CDR2 loops are LGHNA and YSLEER. This sample stems from a study of cytomegalovirus exposure and HLA in healthy donors (dated by TCRdb to the late 2010s). Regarding the research as a whole: An earlier analysis of a few hundred of the donors reported 276 Gb of sequence data and 117 million unique TCR beta sequences obtained from some 170 million T cells. Several DR-DQ haplotypes were handled as single units for association and clustering because linkage in the cohort was strong. A separate validation cohort of roughly 130 different subjects was used in addition to the approximately 640-subject first cohort. The number of donors typed differed by locus, with 629-630 for A, B, C, DRB1 and DQB1, roughly 520 for DQA1, under 610 for DPA1, and some 440 for DPB1. Alongside the repertoire data, information on donor age, sex, ethnicity and CMV serostatus was compiled. The T cell repertoires of about 700 subjects were profiled by immunosequencing and related to cytomegalovirus serostatus. Rather than drawing on any new phenotypic data, the later analysis identified candidate immune exposures from TCR beta sequences and the way those sequences occurred across donors. A later genetic analysis used genome-wide SNP genotypes for about 60% of the roughly 670 donors, treating that subset as a discovery cohort. To decide whether each TCR beta V gene segment behaved as functional or pseudogenic, an earlier analysis of some 600 of the donors relied on high-throughput TCR beta sequencing. An early release covering just under 650 HLA-typed donors comprised about 300 gigabases of sequencing data and around 80 million unique TCR sequences. All discovery cohort repertoires had been generated using a single sequencing platform. The study aimed to test whether cataloging public T cell receptors could reveal signatures of past pathogen exposure. HLA typing covered class I and class II loci at four-digit resolution. A later analysis re-analyzed previously published TCR beta repertoires from several hundred donors and added high-resolution HLA genotyping to study TCR occurrence patterns. Among roughly 400 genotyped donors of the cohort, an average of roughly 230,000 unique TCR beta nucleotide sequences was sequenced per donor, of which about 18% were non-productive. The study combined high-throughput TCR immunosequencing, statistical association of individual TCRs with disease status, and machine learning to predict cytomegalovirus infection status. The genetic ancestry cluster associated with self-reported Caucasian donors included 65% to 90% of the roughly 360 genotyped donors. What the research found in general, with its limitations: The study gave a list of 150 to 200 TCR beta chains associated with cytomegalovirus. In this cohort, only TCR beta chains were sequenced, and detectable features were limited by the absence of alpha or paired-chain data. In a later genetic analysis, fewer N-insertions in productive TCRs were reported among donors in an Asian-associated ancestry cluster than the approximately 710-donor mean. The 87-base-pair reads could not distinguish some IMGT-functional V segments, including TRBV6-2 and TRBV6-3, so those segments were excluded. Most TCR sequences were seen in very few donors, while some public TCRs were found in many individuals. CMV serostatus was the only immune exposure information available for the cohort. Because some donors lacked HLA typing at each locus, the association tests relied only on the typed subset. In vitro tests confirmed that three of the cytomegalovirus-associated TCR beta chains recognize cytomegalovirus antigens. Presence/absence analyses assumed roughly uniform sequencing depth across donors, an assumption that may not hold. Because counts were too low, approximately 15 rarely observed V segments, including chromosome 9 orphons, were excluded from the earlier analysis of around 590 of the donors. In a later analysis, most CMV-associated TCR beta chains were found to appear HLA-restricted, with HLA associations seemingly driven largely by CMV exposure. Correlated functional status among segregating V segments might be attributable to linkage disequilibrium, but an unknown experimental factor could not be ruled out. When HLA alleles, especially DR and DQ, strongly co-occurred, attributing TCR associations to individual alleles was difficult. A further reported finding was that TCR beta sequences accurately predicted the HLA-A and HLA-B alleles for most subjects in the first cohort. A later genetic analysis associated a missense DCLRE1C variant with V-gene and J-gene trimming of TCR beta chains, and an independent cohort replicated the association. The authors suggested that the approach could potentially be extended to other disease states and immunological phenotypes. A later analysis found that TCR association rates varied across HLA loci, with DRB1 alleles showing the most associated TCRs and HLA-C alleles the fewest. The classifier was reported to diagnose cytomegalovirus status with high specificity and sensitivity in both the original and validation cohorts. The sequencing pipeline was judged likely to have produced a cluster of highly shared sequence variants as a technical artifact. Compared with equally common non-associated chains, HLA-associated TCR beta chains in a later analysis were more clonally expanded and had lower generation probabilities. Specific HLA alleles were associated with over 15,000 TCR beta sequences at a false discovery rate of 0.05 in a later analysis. An earlier analysis of 450 to 750 of the donors showed that most TCR beta V segments appeared in productive rearrangements either about 90% or about 30% of the time, which broadly matched IMGT annotations. According to a later analysis, parvovirus B19, influenza, CMV and Epstein-Barr virus appeared linked to several top co-occurrence clusters.

The V gene is TRBV4-3 and the J gene is TRBJ1-3; possibly the D gene is TRBD1, per 5 matching bases. The material sequenced was PBMCs. The TCR was taken from a man under 40 in good health and CMV-seronegative. The CDR3 here reads CASSQRTGAGNTIYF. The nucleotide sequence reads as follows: TGCGCCAGCAGCCAGAGGACGGGGGCTGGAAACACCATATATTTT.